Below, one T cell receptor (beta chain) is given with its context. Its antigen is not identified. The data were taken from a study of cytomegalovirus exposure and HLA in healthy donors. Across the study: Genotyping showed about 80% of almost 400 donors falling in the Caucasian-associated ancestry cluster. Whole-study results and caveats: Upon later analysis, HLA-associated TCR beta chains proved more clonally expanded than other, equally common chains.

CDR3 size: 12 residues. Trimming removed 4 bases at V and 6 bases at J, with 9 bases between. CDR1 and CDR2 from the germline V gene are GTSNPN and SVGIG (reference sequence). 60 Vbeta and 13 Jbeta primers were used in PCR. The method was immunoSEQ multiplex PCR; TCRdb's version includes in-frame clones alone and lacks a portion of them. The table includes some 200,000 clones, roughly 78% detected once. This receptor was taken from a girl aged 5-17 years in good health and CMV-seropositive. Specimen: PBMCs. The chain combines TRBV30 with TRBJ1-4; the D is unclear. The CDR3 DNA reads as TGTGCCTGGAATTTGATAGATGAAAAACTGTTTTTT. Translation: CAWNLIDEKLFF.